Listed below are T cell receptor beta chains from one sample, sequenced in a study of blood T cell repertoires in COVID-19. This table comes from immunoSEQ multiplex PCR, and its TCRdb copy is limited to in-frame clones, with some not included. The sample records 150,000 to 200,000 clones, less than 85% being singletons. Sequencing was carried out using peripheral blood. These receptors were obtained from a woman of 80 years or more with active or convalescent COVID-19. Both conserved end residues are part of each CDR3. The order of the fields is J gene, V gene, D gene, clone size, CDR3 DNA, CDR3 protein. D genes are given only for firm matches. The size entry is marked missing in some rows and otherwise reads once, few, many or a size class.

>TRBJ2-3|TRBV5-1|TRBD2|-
TGCGCCAGCAGCCGGGGGGCGCGGGAGGGCACAGATACGCAGTATTTT
CASSRGAREGTDTQYF
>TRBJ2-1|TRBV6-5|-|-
TGTGCCAGCGGCCGGAGTAGCGCCTACAATGAGCAGTTCTTC
CASGRSSAYNEQFF
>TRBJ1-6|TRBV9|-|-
TGTGCCAGCAGCGTAGAACAGAAAAATTCACCCCTCCACTTT
CASSVEQKNSPLHF
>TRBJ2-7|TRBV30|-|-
TGTGCCTGGAGCAGAGGGGGAGAAGAGTACGAGCAGTACTTC
CAWSRGGEEYEQYF
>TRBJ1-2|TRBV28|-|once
TGTGCCAGCAGTGACGGGGGGCGCAGTAATGGCTACACCTTC
CASSDGGRSNGYTF
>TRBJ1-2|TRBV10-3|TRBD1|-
TGTGCCATCAGTGGGCAGGACAGGGAGATCTATGGCTACACCTTC
CAISGQDREIYGYTF
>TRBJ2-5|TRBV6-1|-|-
TGTGCCAGCAGTGAGCCAGCGGAGGAGACCCAGTACTTC
CASSEPAEETQYF
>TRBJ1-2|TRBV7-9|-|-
TGTGCCAGCAGCTCCCAAACTAAAAATAGACAGTATGGCTACACCTTC
CASSSQTKNRQYGYTF
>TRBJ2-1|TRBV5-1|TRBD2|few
TGCGCCAGCAGCTTGGGGACTAGCGGGAGAGGGGATGAGCAGTTCTTC
CASSLGTSGRGDEQFF
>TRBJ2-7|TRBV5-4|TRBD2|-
TGTGCCAGCGCCCAAGGGACAGGGGGACTAGCGGGAGTTCACGAGCAGTACTTC
CASAQGTGGLAGVHEQYF
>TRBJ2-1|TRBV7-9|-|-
TGTGCCAGCCTCGGGGGTCGCTCCTACAATGAGCAGTTCTTC
CASLGGRSYNEQFF
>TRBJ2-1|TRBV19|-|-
TGTGCCAGTAGTATCGGCAGGTTAAATGAGCAGTTCTTC
CASSIGRLNEQFF
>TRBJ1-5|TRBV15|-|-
TGTGCCACCAGCAGAGATAAACAGCCCCAGCATTTT
CATSRDKQPQHF
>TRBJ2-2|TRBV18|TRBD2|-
TGTGCCAGCTCAACTAGACTAGCGGGGGCGAACACCGGGGAGCTGTTTTTT
CASSTRLAGANTGELFF
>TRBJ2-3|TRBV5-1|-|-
TGCGCCAGCAGCTTGGTAGACACTGGCACAGATACGCAGTATTTT
CASSLVDTGTDTQYF
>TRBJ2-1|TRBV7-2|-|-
TGTGCCAGCAGCTTAGAACAGGGATTAGGTGAGCAGTTCTTC
CASSLEQGLGEQFF
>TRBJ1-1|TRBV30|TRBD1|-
TGTGCCTGGAGTGTAGGCTCTTCAGGGGGAACTGAAGCTTTCTTT
CAWSVGSSGGTEAFF
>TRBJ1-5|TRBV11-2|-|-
TGTGCCAGCAGCTTAGGTGGCGGTGGGCCCCAGCATTTT
CASSLGGGGPQHF
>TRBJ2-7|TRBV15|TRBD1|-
TGTGCCACCGGGCACCCGGGACAGGGGCTGTACGAGCAGTACTTC
CATGHPGQGLYEQYF
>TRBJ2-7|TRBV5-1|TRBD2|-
TGCGCCAGCAGTCCCGGGACTAGCGACGAGCAGTACTTC
CASSPGTSDEQYF
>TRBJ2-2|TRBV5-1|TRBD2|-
TGCGCCAGCAGCTTTCCCGGACTAGTGACCGGGGAGCTGTTTTTT
CASSFPGLVTGELFF
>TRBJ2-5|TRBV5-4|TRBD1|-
TGTGCCAGCAGCTTACAGGGGAGAGAGACCCAGTACTTC
CASSLQGRETQYF
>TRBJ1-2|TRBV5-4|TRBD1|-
TGTGCCAGCGGGGAGGACAGGGGTCCCTTTGGCTACACCTTC
CASGEDRGPFGYTF
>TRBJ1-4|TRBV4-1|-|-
TGCGCCAGCAGCCTGTTCTGGAGGGGTGAAAAACTGTTTTTT
CASSLFWRGEKLFF
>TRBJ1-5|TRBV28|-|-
TGTGCCAGCAGGGAAACAGGGCTCAATCAGCCCCAGCATTTT
CASRETGLNQPQHF
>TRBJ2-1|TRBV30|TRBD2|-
TGTGCCTGGGCCCAACTCGGACTAGCGGGAGGAAATGAGCAGTTCTTC
CAWAQLGLAGGNEQFF
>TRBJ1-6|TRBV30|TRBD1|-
TGTGCCTGGAGCGGGGACAGAAGGTATAATTCACCCCTCCACTTT
CAWSGDRRYNSPLHF
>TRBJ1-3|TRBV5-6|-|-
TGTGCCAGCAGCTTGAGGGGCGCCCGGGCTTTGCGCTCTGGAAACACCATATATTTT
CASSLRGARALRSGNTIYF
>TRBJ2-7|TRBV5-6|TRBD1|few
TGTGCCAGCAGCTCAACGACAGGGTTCTACGAGCAGTACTTC
CASSSTTGFYEQYF
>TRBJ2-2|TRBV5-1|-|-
TGCGCCAGCAGCCTGATCCCTTTACAACCTAACACCGGGGAGCTGTTTTTT
CASSLIPLQPNTGELFF
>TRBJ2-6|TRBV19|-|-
TGTGCCAGTAGATCAGGTGGAGGGGCCAACGTCCTGACTTTC
CASRSGGGANVLTF
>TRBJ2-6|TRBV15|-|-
TGTGCCACCAGCAGAGGAGGGACTGGGGCCAACGTCCTGACTTTC
CATSRGGTGANVLTF
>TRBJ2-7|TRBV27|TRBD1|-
TGTGCCAGCAGTCTGGGGACAGGGAGTGAGCAGTACTTC
CASSLGTGSEQYF
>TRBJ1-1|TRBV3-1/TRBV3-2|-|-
TGTGCCAGCAGCCAAGTTGGGGGAGGGGCTGAAGCTTTCTTT
CASSQVGGGAEAFF
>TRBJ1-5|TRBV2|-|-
TGTGCCAGCACCCAACAGGGACGAAATCAGCCCCAGCATTTT
CASTQQGRNQPQHF
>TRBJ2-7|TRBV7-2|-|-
TGTGCCAGCAGCTTAATTTCGACCTCGGGGGAGCAGTACTTC
CASSLISTSGEQYF
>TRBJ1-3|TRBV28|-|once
TGTGCCAGCAGTGTTCTTCAGGGAAACACCATATATTTT
CASSVLQGNTIYF
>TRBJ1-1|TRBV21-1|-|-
TGTGCCAGCAGACGCAGGGGGAACACTGAAGCTTTCTTT
CASRRRGNTEAFF
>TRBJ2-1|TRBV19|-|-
TGTGCCAGTAGTATCGGAGTTGAGGATGAGCAGTTCTTC
CASSIGVEDEQFF
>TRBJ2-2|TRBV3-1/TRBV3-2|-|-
TGTGCCAGCAGCCTCTTTTCATCTACCGCCGGGGAGCTGTTTTTT
CASSLFSSTAGELFF
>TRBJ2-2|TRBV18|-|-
TGTGCCAGCTCACCAGACAGGAACACCGGGGAGCTGTTTTTT
CASSPDRNTGELFF
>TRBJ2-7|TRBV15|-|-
TGTGCCACCAGCAGAGCAGGGTCGAGCTCCTACGAGCAGTACTTC
CATSRAGSSSYEQYF
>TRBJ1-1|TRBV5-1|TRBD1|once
TGCGCCAGCAGCAGGGGACAGGGCTCTGAAGCTTTCTTT
CASSRGQGSEAFF
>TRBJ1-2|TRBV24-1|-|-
TGTGCCACCAGTGATACTAGGGGAGAACGGGAGGGCTACACCTTC
CATSDTRGEREGYTF
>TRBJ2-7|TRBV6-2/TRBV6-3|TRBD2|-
TGTGCCAGCAGTTCGGTCTTCGGGGGCGGGAGGAGCTCCTACGAGCAGTACTTC
CASSSVFGGGRSSYEQYF
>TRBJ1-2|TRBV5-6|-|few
TGTGCCAGCAGCCGAAGACAGACCAACTATGGCTACACCTTC
CASSRRQTNYGYTF
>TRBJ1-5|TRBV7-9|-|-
TGTGCCAGCAGCCCCAATTCTAGCAATCAGCCCCAGCATTTT
CASSPNSSNQPQHF
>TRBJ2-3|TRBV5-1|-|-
TGCGCCAGCTTCGCCGGGACTAGCACAGATACGCAGTATTTT
CASFAGTSTDTQYF
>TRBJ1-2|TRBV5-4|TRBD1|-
TGTGCCAGCAGACCTGCCGGGACAGGGACCCTCGTAGGCGGCTATGGCTACACCTTC
CASRPAGTGTLVGGYGYTF
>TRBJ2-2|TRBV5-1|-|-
TGCGCCAGCAGCCCGATAGGAGGGCCCGACACCGGGGAGCTGTTTTTT
CASSPIGGPDTGELFF
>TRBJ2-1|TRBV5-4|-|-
TGTGCCAGCAGCGTTCACTCGAGCTCCTACAATGAGCAGTTCTTC
CASSVHSSSYNEQFF
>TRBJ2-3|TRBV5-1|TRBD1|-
TGCGCCAGCAGCTCCAGGACAGGGGAGAAAGATACGCAGTATTTT
CASSSRTGEKDTQYF